This TCR beta chain was identified during a study of T cells in Graves' hyperthyroidism and ophthalmopathy. In its sample, this clonotype was seen many times. Researchers defined stable Graves' hyperthyroidism as no ophthalmopathy progression within 18 months. Patients aged 18 to 65 had newly diagnosed hyperthyroidism that had lasted under 2 months. Trimming took 1 base from V and 8 from J, leaving 8 bases between them. Germline-derived CDR1 and CDR2 are MGHRA and YSYEKL. CDR3 length: 12 amino acids. RNA transcripts gave rise to amplified TCR beta CDR3 regions. The TCR CDR3 was amplified in a first-round RT-PCR using the HTBI primer set. Each CDR3 protein gets one entry after TCRdb re-called the multiplex PCR reads with MiXCR. The sample lists about 96,000 distinct CDR3 sequences; about 51% were seen once.

This chain joins TRBV4-1 and TRBJ1-1; no reliable D call. This clonotype was sampled from a woman aged 40 to 49 with Graves' hyperthyroidism. Specimen: blood. The CDR3 spells CASSQGGREAFF. In DNA form, the CDR3 reads TGCGCCAGCAGCCAAGGAGGCAGGGAAGCTTTCTTT.